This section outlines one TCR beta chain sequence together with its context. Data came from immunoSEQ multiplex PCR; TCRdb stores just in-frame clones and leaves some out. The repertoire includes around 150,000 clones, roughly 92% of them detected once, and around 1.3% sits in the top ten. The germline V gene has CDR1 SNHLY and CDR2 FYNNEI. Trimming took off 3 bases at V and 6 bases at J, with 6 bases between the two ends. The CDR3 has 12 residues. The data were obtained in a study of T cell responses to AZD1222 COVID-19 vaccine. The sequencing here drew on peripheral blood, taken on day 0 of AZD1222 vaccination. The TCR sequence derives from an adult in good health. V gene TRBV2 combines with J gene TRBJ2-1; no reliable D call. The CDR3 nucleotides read TGTGCCAGCAGTGAGTTCGCCAATGAGCAGTTCTTC. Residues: CASSEFANEQFF.